The entry below describes one TCR beta chain. The sample belongs to a study of identical twins. The CDR3 extends over 16 amino acids. V gave up 4 bases and J gave up 0 bases, with 14 bases separating them. CDR1 and CDR2 (germline): SGHTA, FQGNSA. TCRdb redid the calling of the 5' RACE reads with MiXCR, one entry per CDR3 protein. The sample carries some 1,700,000 distinct CDR3 sequences, around 33% recorded once. This chain uses TRBV7-2 with TRBJ2-3; tentative D call: TRBD1 (5 bases). Input material: cord blood. The TCR was taken from a newborn girl in good health. The CDR3 DNA sequence: TGTGCCAGCAGCTCCAGGGTTAGATTAAGCACAGATACGCAGTATTTT. This translates into CASSSRVRLSTDTQYF.